The next 27 T cell receptor beta chains were all read from a single sample in a study of cytomegalovirus exposure and HLA in healthy donors. Use of 60 Vbeta and 13 Jbeta primers characterized the PCR. TCRdb keeps only in-frame clones here, not all; method: immunoSEQ multiplex PCR. The sample carries around 130,000 clones, 61% recorded once. Specimen: PBMCs. These receptors originate from a male donor in good health and CMV-seronegative.

The CDR3 nucleotides read TGTGCCAGTAGTCCGGGGAACAGGGCTCCCTACGAGCAGTACTTC. As protein: CASSPGNRAPYEQYF. The chain couples TRBV19 to TRBJ2-7; tentative D call: TRBD1 (6 bases). V was shortened by 5 bases and J by 2 bases, with 16 bases between the two germline ends. There are 15 residues in the CDR3. CDR1 is LNHDA and CDR2 is SQIVND in the germline V gene (reference sequence).

DNA for the CDR3: TGTGCCAGCAGCCCGAGCCATACCTACGAGCAGTACTTC. Translation gives CASSPSHTYEQYF. This chain links TRBV28 with TRBJ2-7, with no clear D. Trimming shortened V by 6 bases and J by 2 bases, and 11 bases separated the two germline ends. CDR3 length equals 13 residues. Germline values: CDR1 MDHEN, CDR2 SYDVKM.

This chain joins TRBV6-6 and TRBJ2-2, with a possible D match to TRBD2 (5 bases). Per the germline V gene, CDR1 is MNHNY and CDR2 is SVGAGI (reference sequence). This CDR3 region has 13 residues. The ends were cut back, 5 bases at V and 8 bases at J, with 12 bases in the middle. The CDR3 nucleotides read TGTGCCAGCAGTGCGGGCCGCTTTGGGGAGCTGTTTTTT. Protein: CASSAGRFGELFF.

There are many counts of this clone. V usage is TRBV7-9 and J usage is TRBJ2-1; D is ambiguous. Trimming stripped 7 bases from V and 1 base from J, with 8 bases between. The CDR3 spans 13 residues. Looked up from germline, CDR1 is SEHNR and CDR2 is FQNEAQ (reference sequence). CDR3 DNA: TGTGCCAGCACCCGTCCTTCCTACAATGAGCAGTTCTTC. It yields the protein CASTRPSYNEQFF.

V and J are TRBV29-1 and TRBJ2-2, with D perhaps TRBD1 (6 bases). Trimming stripped 4 bases from V and 4 bases from J, with 10 bases between. The CDR3 spans 13 residues. Germline CDR1 reads SQVTM; CDR2 reads ANQGSEA. The CDR3 nucleotides are TGCAGCGTTGTTACAGGGAGCACCGGGGAGCTGTTTTTT. Its translation is CSVVTGSTGELFF.

This chain links TRBV5-4 with TRBJ2-1; 7 nucleotides line up with TRBD2. The V gene's germline CDR1 is SGHNT and CDR2 YYREEE (reference sequence). The junction had 7 bases not matched to a gene; V was cut back by 3 bases and J by 10 bases. The CDR3 is 13 amino acids. The CDR3 is CASSSTTGGEQFF. The CDR3 DNA sequence: TGTGCCAGCAGCTCGACCACCGGGGGGGAGCAGTTCTTC.

The chain employs TRBV27 and TRBJ2-7; TRBD2 agrees at 9 bases. The junction had 0 bases not matched to a gene; V was cut back by 5 bases and J by 1 base. CDR1 and CDR2 from the germline V gene are MNHEY and SMNVEV (reference sequence). This CDR3 has 13 residues. CDR3 sequence: CASSLAGSYEQYF. In DNA, the CDR3 is TGTGCCAGCAGTCTAGCGGGGTCCTACGAGCAGTACTTC.

This clone showed up just a few times. CDR3 protein: CASSPEGTTGAMNTEAFF. The CDR3 bases are TGTGCCAGCAGCCCCGAGGGGACGACAGGAGCCATGAACACTGAAGCTTTCTTT. V gene TRBV7-9 combines with J gene TRBJ1-1; weak D call: TRBD1 (6 bases). Trimming removed 5 bases at V and 0 bases at J, with 22 bases between. CDR3 length: 18 amino acids. The germline V gene encodes CDR1 SEHNR and CDR2 FQNEAQ (reference sequence).

This clone showed up just a few times. V gene TRBV27 combines with J gene TRBJ2-7, with TRBD2 identical over 10 bases. Unmatched junction bases numbered 6, after V lost 3 bases and J lost 1 base. CDR3 length equals 16 residues. The V gene's germline CDR1 is MNHEY and CDR2 SMNVEV (reference sequence). CDR3 sequence reads: CASSFSLAGASYEQYF. The CDR3 bases are TGTGCCAGCAGTTTCTCGCTAGCGGGGGCATCCTACGAGCAGTACTTC.

The gene calls are TRBV7-9 and TRBJ1-4; unclear D gene. In germline, CDR1 is SEHNR, CDR2 FQNEAQ (reference sequence). Trimming removed 3 bases at V and 2 bases at J, with 13 bases between. This CDR3 is built from 16 residues. CDR3 in DNA: TGTGCCAGCAGCTTTGGGTCGGGGAGCACTAATGAAAAACTGTTTTTT. As protein: CASSFGSGSTNEKLFF.

The chain couples TRBV7-9 to TRBJ2-3; 9 bases map to TRBD2. CDR1 and CDR2 from the germline V gene are SEHNR and FQNEAQ (reference sequence). CDR3 length: 16 amino acids. Trimming at V came to 5 bases and at J to 3 bases, leaving 9 bases not matched to a gene. CDR3 protein: CASSVLIAGATDTQYF. The CDR3 DNA is TGTGCCAGCAGCGTCCTCATAGCGGGGGCTACAGATACGCAGTATTTT. Full variable domain (outside the CDR3, taken from reference TRBV7-9 and TRBJ2-3): DTGVSQNPRHKITKRGQNVTFRCDPISEHNRLYWYRQTLGQGPEFLTYFQNEAQLEKSRLLSDRFSAERPKGSFSTLEIQRTEQGDSAMYLCASSVLIAGATDTQYFGPGTRLTVL.

The chain has TRBV7-6 and TRBJ2-5; 13 nucleotides match TRBD2. This CDR3 has 17 amino acids. The V gene's germline CDR1 is SGHVS and CDR2 FNYEAQ. The V and J ends lost 4 bases and 5 bases, in that order; junction bases with no gene match: 10. The CDR3 sequence: CASSSGLAGAGWETQYF. For the CDR3, the DNA is TGTGCCAGCAGCTCAGGACTAGCGGGGGCCGGGTGGGAGACCCAGTACTTC.

This chain uses TRBV11-1 with TRBJ2-5, with 8 bases aligning to TRBD2. The junction had 5 bases not matched to a gene; V was cut back by 5 bases and J by 0 bases. The CDR3 spans 15 residues. In germline, CDR1 is SGHAT, CDR2 FQDESV (reference sequence). The CDR3 loop reads CASSTVAGNQETQYF. The CDR3 region has the DNA TGTGCCAGCAGCACGGTAGCGGGGAACCAAGAGACCCAGTACTTC.

The rearrangement links TRBV5-1 to TRBJ2-5, with D perhaps matching TRBD1 (5 bases). The ends were cut back, 0 bases at V and 1 base at J, with 16 bases in the middle. Germline CDR1 is SGHRS and CDR2 is YFSETQ. There are 17 residues in the CDR3. The CDR3 reads CASSLGGLGPLQETQYF. The CDR3 bases are TGCGCCAGCAGCTTGGGGGGCCTTGGTCCCCTCCAAGAGACCCAGTACTTC. Using reference TRBV5-1 and TRBJ2-5 for the parts outside the CDR3, the full variable domain is KAGVTQTPRYLIKTRGQQVTLSCSPISGHRSVSWYQQTPGQGLQFLFEYFSETQRNKGNFPGRFSGRQFSNSRSEMNVSTLELGDSALYLCASSLGGLGPLQETQYFGPGTRLLVL.

CDR3 protein: CASSLVGQSYNEQFF. The DNA for the CDR3 is TGCGCCAGCAGCTTGGTCGGACAGTCCTACAATGAGCAGTTCTTC. The chain links TRBV5-1 to TRBJ2-1, with D perhaps TRBD1 (6 bases). Deletions cut 0 bases from V and 1 base from J, with 8 bases between. Germline V gene data show CDR1 as SGHRS and CDR2 as YFSETQ. The CDR3 spans 15 residues.

V usage is TRBV30 and J usage is TRBJ2-7; tentatively, D is TRBD2 (5 bases). Per germline, CDR1 GTSNPN and CDR2 SVGIG (reference sequence). The CDR3 is made up of 13 amino acids. V was clipped by 0 bases and J by 4 bases, with 10 bases between them. As DNA, the CDR3 is TGTGCCTGGAGTGTAATGGGAGCATACGAGCAGTACTTC. This encodes CAWSVMGAYEQYF.

The chain links TRBV6-6 to TRBJ2-2; 10 nucleotides match TRBD1. J gave up 7 bases and V 6 bases, and 8 bases lay outside the gene matches. Germline-derived CDR1 and CDR2 are MNHNY and SVGAGI (reference sequence). This CDR3 spans 15 amino acids. DNA for the CDR3: TGTGCCAGCAGCCAGACGGGACAGGGGTTCGGGGAGCTGTTTTTT. It is translated as CASSQTGQGFGELFF.

The chain has TRBV6-4 and TRBJ2-3; 7 positions match TRBD1. The CDR3 spans 16 residues. With V trimmed by 4 bases and J by 3 bases, 10 bases remained unmatched. CDR1 and CDR2 from the germline V gene are MRHNA and SNTAGT. The CDR3 loop reads CASSALLGGPTDTQYF. CDR3 bases: TGTGCCAGCAGTGCCCTGTTAGGGGGCCCAACAGATACGCAGTATTTT.

This sequence joins TRBV28 and TRBJ1-2; D not resolved. The CDR3 sequence is 12 residues long. Trimming left V 4 bases short and J 7 bases short, with 10 bases between. CDR1 MDHEN and CDR2 SYDVKM come from the germline V gene. The chain's CDR3 is CASSSQVGGYTF. For the CDR3, the DNA is TGTGCCAGCAGTTCCCAGGTTGGTGGCTACACCTTC.

This chain connects TRBV7-6 to TRBJ2-5; 11 bases are a match to TRBD2. The CDR3 loop spans 16 amino acids. J was trimmed by 5 bases and V by 4 bases; bases with no gene match: 9. Germline CDR1 SGHVS, CDR2 FNYEAQ. CDR3 in DNA: TGTGCCAGCAGCTCCGAGACTAGCGGGGATGGGGAGACCCAGTACTTC. Translated: CASSSETSGDGETQYF.

The rearrangement uses TRBV29-1 and TRBJ1-2, with 12 bases matching TRBD1. The CDR3 extends over 13 amino acids. After removal of 3 bases from V and 7 bases from J, the junction contained 3 bases not matched to a gene. Germline V lookup: CDR1 SQVTM, CDR2 ANQGSEA. The chain's CDR3 is CSVEGQGASGYTF. The CDR3 nucleotides are TGCAGCGTTGAGGGACAGGGGGCGTCTGGCTACACCTTC.

The chain joins TRBV5-8 to TRBJ1-1; possible D gene TRBD1, 5 bases. The V end lost 4 bases, the J end lost 11 bases, and 12 bases lay between the germline ends. There are 11 residues in the CDR3. The germline V gene has CDR1 SGHTS and CDR2 YDEGEE. This CDR3 is CASSPTVRAFF. Written as DNA, the CDR3 is TGTGCCAGCAGCCCGACAGTGAGGGCTTTCTTT.

The chain links TRBV5-4 to TRBJ2-7; 8 bases are shared with TRBD1. The length of the CDR3 is 14 residues. The junction had 9 bases not matched to a gene; V was cut back by 6 bases and J by 4 bases. The germline V gene has CDR1 SGHNT and CDR2 YYREEE (reference sequence). The CDR3 nucleotides read TGTGCCAGCACCTCCGGGACAGGTGGTTACGAGCAGTACTTC. Translating gives CASTSGTGGYEQYF.

This chain connects TRBV5-8 to TRBJ1-6; the D gene is possibly TRBD1 (6 bases). CDR1 and CDR2 (germline): SGHTS, YDEGEE. The CDR3 runs to 15 residues. Trimming took 4 bases from V and 5 from J, leaving 13 bases between them. In DNA, the CDR3 is TGTGCCAGCAGCCCCTGGAAGGGGGATAATTCACCCCTCCACTTT. Its translation: CASSPWKGDNSPLHF.

J is TRBJ2-7 and V is TRBV27; 8 positions match TRBD1. Trimming at V came to 6 bases and at J to 2 bases, leaving 21 bases not matched to a gene. The CDR3 runs 19 residues. Germline CDR1 reads MNHEY; CDR2 reads SMNVEV (reference sequence). The CDR3 DNA reads as TGTGCCAGCAGCTATAGAAAAGGACAGGGAACCCCTCTGGCCTACGAGCAGTACTTC. This translates into CASSYRKGQGTPLAYEQYF.

V usage is TRBV20-1 and J usage is TRBJ1-2; no clear D gene. V was shortened by 7 bases and J by 4 bases, with 7 bases between the two germline ends. Germline CDR1 reads DFQATT; CDR2 reads SNEGSKA (reference sequence). The CDR3 consists of 10 residues. The CDR3 region is CSVGGYGYTF. CDR3 nucleotides: TGCAGTGTAGGAGGCTATGGCTACACCTTC.

This chain links TRBV5-1 with TRBJ1-3; tentative D call: TRBD1 (5 bases). V lost 2 bases, J lost 0 bases, and 6 bases lay in between. Per the germline V gene, CDR1 is SGHRS and CDR2 is YFSETQ. The CDR3 extends over 14 amino acids. This CDR3 is CASSLQDSGNTIYF. The CDR3 DNA reads as TGCGCCAGCAGCTTACAGGACTCTGGAAACACCATATATTTT.